This T cell receptor (beta chain) is from a study of blood T cells in healthy people across ages. Whole-study findings and limits: TCR beta diversity per million T cells fell roughly linearly with age. Estimated diversity that came from one million T cells was considered an underestimate. Donors of long life had a larger count of naive CD4+ cells and greater diversity than aged donors.

A J-beta primer mix and a sample-barcoded 5' primer were used in a second PCR of roughly 7 to 12 cycles. Every individual sample yielded 2.5 million or more paired-end reads (each containing CDR3). TCRdb analysed the 5' RACE reads with MiXCR anew, one entry per CDR3 protein. The sample includes 660,000 or so distinct CDR3 sequences, roughly 50% of them seen just once. As regards this clonotype: Its antigen remains unknown.

Germline V gene sequence: CDR1 SGHRS, CDR2 YFSETQ. The CDR3 covers 18 residues. Losses at the gene ends were 4 bases for V and 2 bases for J; bases not matched to a gene: 17. The rearrangement uses TRBV5-1 and TRBJ1-2; 7 bases line up with TRBD1. The specimen was blood. The receptor was isolated from a man between 60 and 70 years old in good health. The chain's CDR3 is CASSQIGTAQVMNYGYTF. The CDR3 nucleotides read TGCGCCAGCAGCCAGATAGGGACAGCCCAGGTGATGAACTATGGCTACACCTTC.